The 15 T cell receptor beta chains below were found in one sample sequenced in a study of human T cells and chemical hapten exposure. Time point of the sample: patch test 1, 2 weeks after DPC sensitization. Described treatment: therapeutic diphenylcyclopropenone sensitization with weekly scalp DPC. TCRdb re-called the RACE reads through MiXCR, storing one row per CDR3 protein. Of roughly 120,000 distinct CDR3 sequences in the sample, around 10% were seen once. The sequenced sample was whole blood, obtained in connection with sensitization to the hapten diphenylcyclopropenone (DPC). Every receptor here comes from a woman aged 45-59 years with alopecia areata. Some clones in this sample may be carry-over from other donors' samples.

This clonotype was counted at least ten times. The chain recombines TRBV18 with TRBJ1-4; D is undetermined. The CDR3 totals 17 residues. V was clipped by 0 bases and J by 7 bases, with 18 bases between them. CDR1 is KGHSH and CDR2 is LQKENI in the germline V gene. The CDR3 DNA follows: TGTGCCAGCTCACCACCTTTTGTAGGAAGTGGGCCTGAAAAACTGTTTTTT. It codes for CASSPPFVGSGPEKLFF.

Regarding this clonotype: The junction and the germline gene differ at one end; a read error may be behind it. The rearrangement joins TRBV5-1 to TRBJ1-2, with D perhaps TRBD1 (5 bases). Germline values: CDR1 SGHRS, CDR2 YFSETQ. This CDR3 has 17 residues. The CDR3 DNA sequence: TGCGCCAGCAGCTCCATAGACAGACCTTTAGCTAACGATGGCTACACCTTC. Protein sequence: CASSSIDRPLANDGYTF.

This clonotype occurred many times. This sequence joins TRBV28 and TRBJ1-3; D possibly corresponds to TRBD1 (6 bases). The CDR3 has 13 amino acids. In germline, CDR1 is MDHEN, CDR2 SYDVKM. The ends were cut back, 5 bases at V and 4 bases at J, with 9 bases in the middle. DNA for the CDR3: TGTGCCAGCAGTACTGGACAGGGAAACACCATATATTTT. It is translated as CASSTGQGNTIYF.

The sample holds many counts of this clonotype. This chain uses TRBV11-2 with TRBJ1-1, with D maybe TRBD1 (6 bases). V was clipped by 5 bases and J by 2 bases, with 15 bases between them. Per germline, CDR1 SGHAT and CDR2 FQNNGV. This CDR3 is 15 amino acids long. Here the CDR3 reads CASSGDTGPNTEAFF. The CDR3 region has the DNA TGTGCCAGCAGCGGAGATACAGGGCCCAACACTGAAGCTTTCTTT.

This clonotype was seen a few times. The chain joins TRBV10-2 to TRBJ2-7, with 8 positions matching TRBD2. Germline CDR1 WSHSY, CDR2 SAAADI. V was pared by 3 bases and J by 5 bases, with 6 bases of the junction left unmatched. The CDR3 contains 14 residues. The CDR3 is CASSDIGGAHEQYF. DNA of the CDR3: TGCGCCAGCAGTGATATCGGGGGGGCCCACGAGCAGTACTTC.

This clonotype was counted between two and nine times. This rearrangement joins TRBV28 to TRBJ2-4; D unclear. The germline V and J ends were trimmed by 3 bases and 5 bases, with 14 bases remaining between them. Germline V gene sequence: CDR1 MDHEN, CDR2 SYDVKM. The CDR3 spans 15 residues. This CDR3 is CASSLPAIGENIQYF. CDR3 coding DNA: TGTGCCAGCAGTTTGCCCGCCATCGGCGAAAACATTCAGTACTTC.

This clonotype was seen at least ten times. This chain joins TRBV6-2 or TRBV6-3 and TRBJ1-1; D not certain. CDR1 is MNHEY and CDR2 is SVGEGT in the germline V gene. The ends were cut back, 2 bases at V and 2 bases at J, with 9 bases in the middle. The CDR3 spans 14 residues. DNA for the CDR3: TGTGCCAGCAGTTACAGTTCAGCCAACACTGAAGCTTTCTTT. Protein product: CASSYSSANTEAFF.

DNA of the CDR3: TGTGCCAGCTCACCCTTCCGGGACAGGGGGCTGTCAGATACGCAGTATTTT. Residues: CASSPFRDRGLSDTQYF. The gene calls are TRBV18 and TRBJ2-3, with 12 positions matching TRBD1. The germline CDR1 and CDR2 sequences are KGHSH and LQKENI. Unmatched junction bases numbered 8, after V lost 3 bases and J lost 4 bases. The CDR3 runs to 17 residues. Filled out from reference TRBV18 and TRBJ2-3, the complete variable domain reads NAGVMQNPRHLVRRRGQEARLRCSPMKGHSHVYWYRQLPEEGLKFMVYLQKENIIDESGMPKERFSAEFPKEGPSILRIQQVVRGDSAAYFCASSPFRDRGLSDTQYFGPGTRLTVL.

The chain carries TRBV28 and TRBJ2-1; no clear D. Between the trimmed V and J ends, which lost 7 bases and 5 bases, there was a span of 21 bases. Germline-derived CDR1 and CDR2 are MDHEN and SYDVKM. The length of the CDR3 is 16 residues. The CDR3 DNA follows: TGTGCCAGCACCCGAATTGCAACAAAAACTAACAATGAGCAGTTCTTC. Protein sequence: CASTRIATKTNNEQFF.

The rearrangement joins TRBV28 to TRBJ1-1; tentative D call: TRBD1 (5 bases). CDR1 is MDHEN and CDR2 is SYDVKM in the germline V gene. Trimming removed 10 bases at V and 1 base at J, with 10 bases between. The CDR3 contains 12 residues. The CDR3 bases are TGTGCCACTGGGACGGGGAACACTGAAGCTTTCTTT. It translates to CATGTGNTEAFF.

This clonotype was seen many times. The CDR3 loop is CASSWGAGELFF. The DNA of the CDR3 is TGTGCCAGCAGTTGGGGGGCCGGGGAGCTGTTTTTT. The J gene is TRBJ2-2, the V gene TRBV6-5, with D perhaps TRBD2 (6 bases). The CDR3 is 12 amino acids. Germline V gives CDR1 MNHEY, CDR2 SVGAGI. V lost 4 bases to trimming and J lost 6 bases, with 6 bases between them.

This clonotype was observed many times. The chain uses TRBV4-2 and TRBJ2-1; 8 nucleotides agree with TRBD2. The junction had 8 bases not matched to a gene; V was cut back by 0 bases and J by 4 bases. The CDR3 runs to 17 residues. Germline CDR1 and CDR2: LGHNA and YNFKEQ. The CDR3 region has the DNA TGTGCCAGCAGCCAAGATCGAGGAGCTAGCGGGTACAATGAGCAGTTCTTC. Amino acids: CASSQDRGASGYNEQFF.

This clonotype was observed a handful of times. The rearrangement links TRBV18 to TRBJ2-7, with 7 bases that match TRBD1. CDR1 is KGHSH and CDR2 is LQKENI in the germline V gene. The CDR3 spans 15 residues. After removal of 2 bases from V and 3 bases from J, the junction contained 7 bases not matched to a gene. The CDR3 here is CASSPSRQGFYEQYF. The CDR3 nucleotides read TGTGCCAGCTCACCATCCCGACAGGGTTTCTACGAGCAGTACTTC. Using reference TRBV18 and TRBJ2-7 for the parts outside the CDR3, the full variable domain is NAGVMQNPRHLVRRRGQEARLRCSPMKGHSHVYWYRQLPEEGLKFMVYLQKENIIDESGMPKERFSAEFPKEGPSILRIQQVVRGDSAAYFCASSPSRQGFYEQYFGPGTRLTVT.

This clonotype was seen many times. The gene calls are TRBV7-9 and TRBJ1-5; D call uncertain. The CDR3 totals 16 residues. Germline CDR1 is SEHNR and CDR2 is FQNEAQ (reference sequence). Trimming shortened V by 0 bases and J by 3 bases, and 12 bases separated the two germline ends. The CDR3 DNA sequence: TGTGCCAGCAGCTTAGCGCTGGGAATGAACAATCAGCCCCAGCATTTT. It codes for CASSLALGMNNQPQHF.

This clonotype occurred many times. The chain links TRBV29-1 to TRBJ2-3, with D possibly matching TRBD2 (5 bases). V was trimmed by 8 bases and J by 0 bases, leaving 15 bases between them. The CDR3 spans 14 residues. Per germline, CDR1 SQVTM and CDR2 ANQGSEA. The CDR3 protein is CSTPEGSSTDTQYF. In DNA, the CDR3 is TGCAGCACCCCCGAGGGATCTAGCACAGATACGCAGTATTTT.